This entry is about one T cell receptor beta chain. These data belong to a study of shared T cell receptors in the human thymus. TCRdb's copy holds only in-frame clones and misses some; the assay was immunoSEQ multiplex PCR. The sample lists 500,000 to 750,000 clones; approximately 87% were seen once. V lost 2 bases and J lost 5; bases outside the gene matches: 5. Germline V lookup: CDR1 MNHNY, CDR2 SVGAGI (reference sequence). The CDR3 runs 16 residues. These records were also assigned to another study, of human thymus T cells. Per that paper: Among the donors, all were healthy Finnish infants having corrective surgery for congenital heart defects. The source of the thymus tissue was resections taken during corrective heart surgery.

The chain has TRBV6-6 and TRBJ2-7; 14 bases are shared with TRBD2. The sequenced sample consisted of thymocytes. The sequence was obtained from a boy in the first two years of life with a congenital heart defect. DNA of the CDR3: TGTGCCAGCAGTTACCGGCCGGGACTAGCGGGAGACGAGCAGTACTTC. As protein: CASSYRPGLAGDEQYF.